The next 21 T cell receptor beta chains were all read from a single sample in a study of blood T cell repertoires in COVID-19. TCRdb's table, derived via immunoSEQ multiplex PCR, lists solely in-frame clones and lacks some. The data contain roughly 160,000 clones, approximately 84% of them singletons. Input material: peripheral blood. The receptors were gathered from a woman aged 50 to 65 with COVID-19, enrolled during active disease.

This clone turned up a few times. V usage is TRBV7-2 and J usage is TRBJ1-1; no reliable D call. Trimming left V 5 bases short and J 0 bases short, with 10 bases between. The CDR3 is 14 amino acids. From germline, CDR1 is SGHTA and CDR2 FQGNSA. The CDR3 nucleotides read TGTGCCAGCAGCGACGAGGGAATGAACACTGAAGCTTTCTTT. The encoded protein is CASSDEGMNTEAFF. The full variable domain, with the rest looked up from reference TRBV7-2 and TRBJ1-1, is GAGVSQSPSNKVTEKGKDVELRCDPISGHTALYWYRQSLGQGLEFLIYFQGNSAPDKSGLPSDRFSAERTGGSVSTLTIQRTQQEDSAVYLCASSDEGMNTEAFFGQGTRLTVV.

This rearrangement joins TRBV10-3 to TRBJ1-1, with TRBD1 matching over 8 bases. The V gene's germline CDR1 is ENHRY and CDR2 SYGVKD. The J segment lost 6 bases and the V segment lost 7 bases, leaving 7 bases of the junction unmatched. The CDR3 covers 13 residues. CDR3 nucleotides: TGTGCCATCACCAAGACAGGGGTATCTGAAGCTTTCTTT. Protein product: CAITKTGVSEAFF.

The genes are TRBV14 and TRBJ1-2; D is uncertain. With 5 bases removed from V and 7 bases from J, the gap between germline ends came to 17 bases. Per the germline V gene, CDR1 is SGHDN and CDR2 is FVKESK. The CDR3 covers 14 residues. The CDR3 coding sequence is TGTGCCAGCAGCTACCGGGAGCCGGGTTTTGGCTACACCTTC. This translates into CASSYREPGFGYTF.

V usage is TRBV5-1 and J usage is TRBJ2-1; 12 positions match TRBD2. V gave up 3 bases and J gave up 2 bases; unmatched junction bases: 3. The germline CDR1 and CDR2 sequences are SGHRS and YFSETQ. The CDR3 covers 16 residues. The CDR3 sequence: CASSSGLAGPYNEQFF. The CDR3, as DNA: TGCGCCAGCAGCTCCGGACTAGCGGGGCCCTACAATGAGCAGTTCTTC.

The chain carries TRBV9 and TRBJ2-1; TRBD1 matches at 9 bases. V lost 0 bases and J lost 7; bases outside the gene matches: 8. The CDR3 spans 16 residues. CDR1 is SGDLS and CDR2 is YYNGEE in the germline V gene. CDR3 amino acids: CASSVEGQGLGNEQFF. The CDR3 coding sequence is TGTGCCAGCAGCGTAGAAGGACAGGGGTTAGGTAATGAGCAGTTCTTC.

This clone occurred a few times. The genes are TRBV4-1 and TRBJ1-6, with a tentative D call TRBD1 (6 bases). CDR1 MGHRA and CDR2 YSYEKL come from the germline V gene. With 0 bases removed from V and 9 bases from J, the gap between germline ends came to 12 bases. The CDR3 is made up of 15 amino acids. This chain's CDR3 is CASSQETGSTSPLHF. The CDR3 DNA reads as TGCGCCAGCAGCCAAGAAACAGGGTCTACTTCACCCCTCCACTTT.

This clone has just one count. This sequence joins TRBV7-3 and TRBJ2-3; 8 nucleotides match TRBD2. The CDR3 loop spans 15 amino acids. V trimming: 5 bases; J trimming: 6 bases; junction bases outside the gene matches: 10. CDR1 is SGHTA, CDR2 FQGTGA, per germline. The CDR3 coding sequence is TGTGCCAGCAGCCAAAACGGGGGGGCCATGGATACGCAGTATTTT. This encodes CASSQNGGAMDTQYF. Using reference TRBV7-3 and TRBJ2-3 for the parts outside the CDR3, the full variable domain is GAGVSQTPSNKVTEKGKYVELRCDPISGHTALYWYRQSLGQGPEFLIYFQGTGAADDSGLPNDRFFAVRPEGSVSTLKIQRTERGDSAVYLCASSQNGGAMDTQYFGPGTRLTVL.

The V gene is TRBV6-5, the J gene TRBJ2-1; 7 nucleotides line up with TRBD2. Germline CDR1 reads MNHEY; CDR2 reads SVGAGI. Trimming at V came to 6 bases and at J to 6 bases, leaving 11 bases not matched to a gene. The CDR3 spans 15 residues. The CDR3 coding sequence is TGTGCCAGCAGAACCAGCGGGGACCCAGTCAATGAGCAGTTCTTC. Protein: CASRTSGDPVNEQFF.

J is TRBJ1-3 and V is TRBV7-3, with D perhaps matching TRBD1 (5 bases). CDR1 SGHTA and CDR2 FQGTGA come from the germline V gene. The CDR3 has 15 amino acids. Trimming removed 5 bases at V and 2 bases at J, with 13 bases between. Here the CDR3 reads CASSVSRDPGNTIYF. The CDR3 DNA is TGTGCCAGCAGCGTATCCAGGGATCCTGGAAACACCATATATTTT.

This clone occurred a few times. The chain recombines TRBV6-5 with TRBJ2-7; D is ambiguous. The length of the CDR3 is 13 residues. Germline-derived CDR1 and CDR2 are MNHEY and SVGAGI. Trimming pared 6 bases from V and 5 bases from J, leaving 14 bases between. CDR3 DNA: TGTGCCAGCAGGGGCAGGTATTCTAACGAGCAGTACTTC. It specifies CASRGRYSNEQYF.

Written as DNA, the CDR3 is TGTGCCAGCAGCCCCACAGGGGAAGGCTCCTACGAGCAGTACTTC. Protein sequence: CASSPTGEGSYEQYF. The V call is TRBV7-3, the J call TRBJ2-7, with 7 bases that match TRBD1. Losses at the gene ends were 5 bases for V and 0 bases for J; bases not matched to a gene: 7. CDR1 and CDR2 (germline): SGHTA, FQGTGA. The CDR3 runs 15 residues. The full variable domain, with the rest looked up from reference TRBV7-3 and TRBJ2-7, is GAGVSQTPSNKVTEKGKYVELRCDPISGHTALYWYRQSLGQGPEFLIYFQGTGAADDSGLPNDRFFAVRPEGSVSTLKIQRTERGDSAVYLCASSPTGEGSYEQYFGPGTRLTVT.

This sequence joins TRBV2 and TRBJ1-1; D is possibly TRBD1 (5 bases). Germline V lookup: CDR1 SNHLY, CDR2 FYNNEI. V lost 8 bases, J lost 0 bases, and 10 bases lay in between. The CDR3 covers 13 residues. CDR3 DNA sequence: TGTGCCAGCTTCAGGGAAATGAACACTGAAGCTTTCTTT. It specifies CASFREMNTEAFF.

The chain couples TRBV7-2 to TRBJ2-7; 7 bases line up with TRBD2. The length of the CDR3 is 14 residues. Germline CDR1 and CDR2: SGHTA and FQGNSA. Trimming cost V 2 bases and J 1 base; bases outside gene matches: 2. The CDR3 bases are TGTGCCAGCAGCTTATCGGGGGGTTCCTACGAGCAGTACTTC. Translating it yields CASSLSGGSYEQYF.

The chain couples TRBV24-1 to TRBJ2-7, with 9 bases matching TRBD2. The CDR3 totals 18 residues. Germline V gene lookup returns CDR1 KGHDR and CDR2 SFDVKD. With V trimmed by 4 bases and J by 0 bases, 12 bases remained unmatched. CDR3 DNA: TGTGCCACCAGTGACCCCGCCCCGACTAGCGGACCCTCCTACGAGCAGTACTTC. Its translation is CATSDPAPTSGPSYEQYF.

The rearrangement links TRBV7-9 to TRBJ1-3; 7 bases are shared with TRBD1. Germline assignment: CDR1 SEHNR and CDR2 FQNEAQ (reference sequence). The CDR3 is 14 amino acids. The junction had 4 bases not matched to a gene; V was cut back by 6 bases and J by 2 bases. The CDR3 DNA follows: TGTGCCAGCAGACCAGGGGGGACTGGAAACACCATATATTTT. Translation gives CASRPGGTGNTIYF.

This sequence joins TRBV9 and TRBJ2-4, with no clear D. The CDR3 contains 14 residues. V lost 0 bases, J lost 11 bases, and 15 bases lay in between. CDR1 SGDLS and CDR2 YYNGEE come from the germline V gene. CDR3 sequence reads: CASSVDETASFQYF. As DNA, the CDR3 is TGTGCCAGCAGCGTAGACGAGACTGCCAGTTTTCAGTACTTC.

V and J are TRBV7-2 and TRBJ2-7; D perhaps matches TRBD1 (6 bases). The V gene's germline CDR1 is SGHTA and CDR2 FQGNSA. The CDR3 is made up of 15 amino acids. V lost 5 bases, J lost 2 bases, and 16 bases lay in between. The CDR3 loop reads CASSAGQILAYEQYF. The DNA for the CDR3 is TGTGCCAGCAGCGCCGGACAGATCTTAGCCTACGAGCAGTACTTC.

This clone has just one count. The V gene is TRBV27, the J gene TRBJ2-7; 10 bases map to TRBD2. The CDR3 has 15 amino acids. J lost 6 bases, V lost 2 bases, and 7 bases had no gene match. Germline V CDR1 and CDR2: MNHEY, SMNVEV (reference sequence). The CDR3 DNA reads TGTGCCAGCAGTTTAAGAGCGGGGGGGTTTTTCGAGCAGTACTTC. Protein product: CASSLRAGGFFEQYF.

The rearrangement uses TRBV19 and TRBJ2-1; 7 positions match TRBD1. Germline V gene lookup returns CDR1 LNHDA and CDR2 SQIVND (reference sequence). The CDR3 runs to 16 residues. With 3 bases clipped from V and 2 bases from J, the junction kept 7 bases outside the gene matches. CDR3 residues: CASSIPGQKPYNEQFF. The CDR3 DNA reads TGTGCCAGTAGTATCCCGGGACAGAAACCCTACAATGAGCAGTTCTTC.

This rearrangement joins TRBV2 to TRBJ2-2, with 10 bases that match TRBD1. This CDR3 is built from 16 residues. CDR1 and CDR2 (germline): SNHLY, FYNNEI. V shed 2 bases and J 4 bases; nucleotides not matched to a gene: 4. The CDR3 DNA reads TGTGCCAGCAGTGAAAGAGGACAGGGGGTCACCGGGGAGCTGTTTTTT. This gives the protein CASSERGQGVTGELFF.

This clone showed up just once. The chain has TRBV13 and TRBJ2-1; no firm D call. Germline V CDR1 and CDR2: PRHDT, FYEKMQ (reference sequence). CDR3 length: 15 residues. The V and J ends lost 2 bases and 5 bases respectively, with 13 bases between them. The CDR3 loop is CASSLLVLTHNEQFF. CDR3 nucleotide sequence: TGTGCCAGCAGCTTACTAGTGTTGACGCACAATGAGCAGTTCTTC.